This T cell receptor beta chain was captured by sequencing in a study of T-cell reconstitution after alpha-beta-depleted transplantation in children. General study points: Several hundred expanded graft clones reportedly gave rise to the alpha-beta T cells present about two months after transplant. T-cell numbers and diversity one year post-transplant derived largely from freshly generated T cells.

This clonotype has more than one count but fewer than ten. Its antigen remains unknown. Per the germline V gene, CDR1 is DFQATT and CDR2 is SNEGSKA (reference sequence). The CDR3 consists of 16 residues. The ends lost 3 bases at V and 3 bases at J; junction bases unmatched: 6. TCRbeta library preparation incorporated unique molecular identifiers. MiXCR was run by TCRdb on the PCR reads, yielding one entry per CDR3 protein. The sample consists of approximately 650,000 distinct CDR3 sequences, about 12% of them appearing once. This TCR came from a girl aged 2-15 years with congenital amegakaryocytic thrombocytopenia, due to receive a stem cell transplant. Sequences were derived from PBMCs, sampled before TCRalphabeta/CD19-depleted stem cell transplant. This rearrangement joins TRBV20-1 to TRBJ2-1; 12 bases are shared with TRBD2. The CDR3 region is CSASSLAGGFYNEQFF. CDR3 in DNA: TGCAGTGCTAGTAGCCTAGCGGGAGGGTTCTACAATGAGCAGTTCTTC.